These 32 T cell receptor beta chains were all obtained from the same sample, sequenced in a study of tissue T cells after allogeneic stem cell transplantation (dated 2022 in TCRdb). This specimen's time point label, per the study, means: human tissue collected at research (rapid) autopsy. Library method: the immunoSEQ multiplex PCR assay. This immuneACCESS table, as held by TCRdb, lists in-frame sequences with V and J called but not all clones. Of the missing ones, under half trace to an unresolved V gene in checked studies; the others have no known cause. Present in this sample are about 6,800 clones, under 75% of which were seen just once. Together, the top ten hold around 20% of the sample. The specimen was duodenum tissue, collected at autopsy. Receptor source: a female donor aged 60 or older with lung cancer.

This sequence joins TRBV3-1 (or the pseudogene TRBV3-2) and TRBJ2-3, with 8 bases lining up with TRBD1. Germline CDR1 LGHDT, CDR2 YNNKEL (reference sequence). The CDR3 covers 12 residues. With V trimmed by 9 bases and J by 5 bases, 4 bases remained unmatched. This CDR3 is CASGQGGDTQYF. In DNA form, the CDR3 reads TGTGCCAGTGGACAGGGAGGAGATACGCAGTATTTT.

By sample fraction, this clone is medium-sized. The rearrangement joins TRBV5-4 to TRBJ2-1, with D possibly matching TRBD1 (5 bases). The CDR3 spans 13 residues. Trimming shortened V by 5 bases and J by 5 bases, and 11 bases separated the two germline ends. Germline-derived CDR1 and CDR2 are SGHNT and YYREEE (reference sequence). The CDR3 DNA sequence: TGTGCCAGCAGTTCCGACAGAAACAATGAGCAGTTCTTC. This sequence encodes CASSSDRNNEQFF.

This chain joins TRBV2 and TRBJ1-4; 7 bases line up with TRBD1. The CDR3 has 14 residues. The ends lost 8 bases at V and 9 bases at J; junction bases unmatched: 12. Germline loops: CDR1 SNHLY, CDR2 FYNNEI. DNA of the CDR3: TGTGCCAGCGGCGAGGGGGCCCTGGAGCAAAAACTGTTTTTT. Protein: CASGEGALEQKLFF. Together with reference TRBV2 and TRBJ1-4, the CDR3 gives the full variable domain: EPEVTQTPSHQVTQMGQEVILRCVPISNHLYFYWYRQILGQKVEFLVSFYNNEISEKSEIFDDQFSVERPDGSNFTLKIRSTKLEDSAMYFCASGEGALEQKLFFGSGTQLSVL.

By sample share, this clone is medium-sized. The CDR3 spells CASRRTGMGTGELFF. CDR3 nucleotide sequence: TGTGCCAGCAGGCGGACTGGGATGGGGACCGGGGAGCTGTTTTTT. The chain combines TRBV2 with TRBJ2-2, with D tentatively TRBD2 (5 bases). Trimming stripped 6 bases from V and 5 bases from J, with 16 bases between. Germline values: CDR1 SNHLY, CDR2 FYNNEI. CDR3 length: 15 amino acids.

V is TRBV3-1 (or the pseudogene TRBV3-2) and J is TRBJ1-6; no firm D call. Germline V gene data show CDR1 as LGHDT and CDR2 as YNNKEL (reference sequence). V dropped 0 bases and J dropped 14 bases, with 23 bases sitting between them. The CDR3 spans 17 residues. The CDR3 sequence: CASSQDYTYKERFTLHF. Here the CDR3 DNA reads TGTGCCAGCAGCCAAGATTATACCTACAAGGAGCGGTTCACCCTCCACTTT.

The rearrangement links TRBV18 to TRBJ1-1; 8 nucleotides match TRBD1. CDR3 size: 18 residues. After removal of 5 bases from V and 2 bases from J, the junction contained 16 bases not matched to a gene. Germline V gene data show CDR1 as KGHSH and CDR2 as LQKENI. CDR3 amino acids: CASSTSRTGQGANTEAFF. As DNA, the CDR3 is TGTGCCAGCTCAACCTCCCGGACAGGGCAAGGGGCCAACACTGAAGCTTTCTTT.

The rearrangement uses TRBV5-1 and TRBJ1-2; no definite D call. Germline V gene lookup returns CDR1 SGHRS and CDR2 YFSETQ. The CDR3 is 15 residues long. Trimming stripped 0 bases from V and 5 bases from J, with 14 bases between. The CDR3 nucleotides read TGCGCCAGCAGCTTGGGTGGGAGAACCCTGTATGGCTACACCTTC. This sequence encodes CASSLGGRTLYGYTF.

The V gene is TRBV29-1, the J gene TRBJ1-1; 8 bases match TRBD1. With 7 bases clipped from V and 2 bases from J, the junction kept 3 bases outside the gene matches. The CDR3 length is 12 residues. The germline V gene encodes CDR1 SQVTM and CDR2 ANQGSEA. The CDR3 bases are TGCAGCGCCGGGACAGGAAACACTGAAGCTTTCTTT. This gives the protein CSAGTGNTEAFF.

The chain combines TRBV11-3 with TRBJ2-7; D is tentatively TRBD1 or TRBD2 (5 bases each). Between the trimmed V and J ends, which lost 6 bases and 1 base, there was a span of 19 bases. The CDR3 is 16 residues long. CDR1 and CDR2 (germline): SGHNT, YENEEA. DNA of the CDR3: TGTGCCAGCAGTTCGCCCGGGGCTAGTAAGTCCTACGAGCAGTACTTC. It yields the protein CASSSPGASKSYEQYF.

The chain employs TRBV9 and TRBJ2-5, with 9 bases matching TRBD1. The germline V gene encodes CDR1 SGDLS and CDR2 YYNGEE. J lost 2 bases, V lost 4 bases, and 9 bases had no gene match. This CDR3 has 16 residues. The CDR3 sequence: CASSTRTGVGQETQYF. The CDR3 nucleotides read TGTGCCAGCAGCACCCGGACAGGGGTAGGGCAAGAGACCCAGTACTTC.

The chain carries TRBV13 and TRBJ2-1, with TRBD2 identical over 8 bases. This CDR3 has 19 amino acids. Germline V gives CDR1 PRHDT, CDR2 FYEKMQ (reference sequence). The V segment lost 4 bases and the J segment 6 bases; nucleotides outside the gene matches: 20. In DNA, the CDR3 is TGTGCCAGCAGCTCCTATTACCCGGGAGGGCCCTGGGTTGTCAATGAGCAGTTCTTC. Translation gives CASSSYYPGGPWVVNEQFF.

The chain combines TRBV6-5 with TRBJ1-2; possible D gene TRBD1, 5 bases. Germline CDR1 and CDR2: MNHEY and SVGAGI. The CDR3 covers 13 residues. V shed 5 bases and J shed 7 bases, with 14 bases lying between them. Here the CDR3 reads CASSREGTGGYTF. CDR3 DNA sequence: TGTGCCAGCAGTAGGGAGGGGACCGGTGGCTACACCTTC.

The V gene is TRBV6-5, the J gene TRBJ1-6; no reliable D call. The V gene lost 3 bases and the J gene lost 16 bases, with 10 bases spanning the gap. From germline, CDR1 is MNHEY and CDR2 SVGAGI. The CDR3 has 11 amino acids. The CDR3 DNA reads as TGTGCCAGCAGTTATCAAGGACCTCTCCACTTT. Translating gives CASSYQGPLHF.

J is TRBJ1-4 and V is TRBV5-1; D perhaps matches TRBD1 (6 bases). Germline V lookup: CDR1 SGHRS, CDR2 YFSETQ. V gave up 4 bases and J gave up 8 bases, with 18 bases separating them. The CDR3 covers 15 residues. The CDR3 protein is CASSLGTTRGEKLFF. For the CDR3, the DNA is TGCGCCAGCAGCCTCGGGACGACAAGGGGGGAAAAACTGTTTTTT.

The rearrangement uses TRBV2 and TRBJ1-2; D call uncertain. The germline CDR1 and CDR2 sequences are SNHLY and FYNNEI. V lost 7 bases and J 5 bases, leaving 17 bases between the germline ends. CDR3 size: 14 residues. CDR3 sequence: CASKESRLKYGYTF. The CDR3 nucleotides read TGTGCCAGCAAGGAAAGTCGATTGAAGTATGGCTACACCTTC.

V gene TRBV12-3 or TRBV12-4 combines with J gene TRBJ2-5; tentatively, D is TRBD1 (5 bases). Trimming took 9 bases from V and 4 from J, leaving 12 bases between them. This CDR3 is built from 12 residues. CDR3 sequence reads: CARVRGIETQYF. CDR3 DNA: TGTGCCAGGGTTAGGGGAATAGAGACCCAGTACTTC.

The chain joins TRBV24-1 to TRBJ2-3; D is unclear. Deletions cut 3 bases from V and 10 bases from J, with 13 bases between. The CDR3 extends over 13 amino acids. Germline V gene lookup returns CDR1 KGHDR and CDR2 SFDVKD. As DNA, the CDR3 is TGTGCCACCAGTGATCCGTTTCCAAATGCGCAGTATTTT. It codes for CATSDPFPNAQYF.

CDR3 DNA sequence: TGTGCCAGTAGTATGGGGAGGGGGAAAACCAATGAGCAGTTCTTC. It is translated as CASSMGRGKTNEQFF. This sequence joins TRBV19 and TRBJ2-1, with D perhaps TRBD2 (7 bases). V was shortened by 3 bases and J by 6 bases, with 15 bases between the two germline ends. The CDR3 loop spans 15 amino acids. Germline V gene sequence: CDR1 LNHDA, CDR2 SQIVND (reference sequence).

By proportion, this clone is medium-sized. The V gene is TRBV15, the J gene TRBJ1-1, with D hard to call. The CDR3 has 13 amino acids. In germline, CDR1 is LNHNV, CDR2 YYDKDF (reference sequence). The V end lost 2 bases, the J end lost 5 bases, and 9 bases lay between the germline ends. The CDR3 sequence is CATSRRGGTEAFF. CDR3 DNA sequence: TGTGCCACCAGCAGACGGGGAGGAACTGAAGCTTTCTTT.

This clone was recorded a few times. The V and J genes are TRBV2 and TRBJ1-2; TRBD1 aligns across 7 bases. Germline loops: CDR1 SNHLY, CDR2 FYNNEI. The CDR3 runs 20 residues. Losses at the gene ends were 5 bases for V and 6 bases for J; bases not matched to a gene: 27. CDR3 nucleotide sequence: TGTGCCAGCAGTTTTATGGGACAGCGAAATCTATTTAGGGGCGGTAATGGCTACACCTTC. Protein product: CASSFMGQRNLFRGGNGYTF.

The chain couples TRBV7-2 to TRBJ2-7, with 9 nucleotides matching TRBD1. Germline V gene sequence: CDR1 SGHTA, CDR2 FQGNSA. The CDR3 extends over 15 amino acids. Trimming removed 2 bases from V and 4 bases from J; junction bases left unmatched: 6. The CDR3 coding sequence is TGTGCCAGCAGCTTAACTGTGGGACAGGGTTACGAGCAGTACTTC. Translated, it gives CASSLTVGQGYEQYF.

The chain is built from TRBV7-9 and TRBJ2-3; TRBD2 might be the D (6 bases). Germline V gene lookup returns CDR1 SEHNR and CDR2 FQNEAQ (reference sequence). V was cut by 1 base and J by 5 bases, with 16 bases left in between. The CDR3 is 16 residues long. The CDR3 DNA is TGTGCCAGCAGCTTAGAAGCTAGCGCGGGGCGAGATACGCAGTATTTT. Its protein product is CASSLEASAGRDTQYF.

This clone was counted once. The CDR3 DNA reads TGTGCCAGCAGCGAAAGGTCTAGCGGGGGACGGACGACCCAGTACTTC. Amino acid sequence: CASSERSSGGRTTQYF. The chain is built from TRBV7-2 and TRBJ2-5; TRBD2 aligns across 10 bases. Unmatched junction bases numbered 13, after V lost 5 bases and J lost 7 bases. The CDR3 runs 16 residues. The germline gives CDR1 SGHTA, CDR2 FQGNSA.

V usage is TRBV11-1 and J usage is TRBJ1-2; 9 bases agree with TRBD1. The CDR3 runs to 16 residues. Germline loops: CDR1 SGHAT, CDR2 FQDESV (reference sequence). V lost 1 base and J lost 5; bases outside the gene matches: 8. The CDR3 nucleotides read TGTGCCAGCAGCTTAGAATGGACAGGGGAATTTTATGGCTACACCTTC. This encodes CASSLEWTGEFYGYTF.

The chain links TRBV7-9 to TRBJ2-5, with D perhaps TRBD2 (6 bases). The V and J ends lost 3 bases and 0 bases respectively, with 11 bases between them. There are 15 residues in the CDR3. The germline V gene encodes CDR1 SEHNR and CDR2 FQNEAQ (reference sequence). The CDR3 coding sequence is TGTGCCAGCAGCTTCGGGGGATCGTACCAAGAGACCCAGTACTTC. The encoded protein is CASSFGGSYQETQYF.

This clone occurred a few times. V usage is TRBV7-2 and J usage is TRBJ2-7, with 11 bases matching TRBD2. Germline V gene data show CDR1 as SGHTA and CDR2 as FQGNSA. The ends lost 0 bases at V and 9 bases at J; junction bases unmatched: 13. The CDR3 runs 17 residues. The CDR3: CASSLAGSGGGNSWQYF. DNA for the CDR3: TGTGCCAGCAGCTTAGCTGGTAGCGGGGGGGGCAACTCGTGGCAGTACTTC.

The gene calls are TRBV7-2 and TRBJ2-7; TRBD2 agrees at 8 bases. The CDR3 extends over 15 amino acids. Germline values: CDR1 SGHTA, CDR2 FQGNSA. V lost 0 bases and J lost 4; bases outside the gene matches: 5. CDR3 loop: CASSLAGTSGYEQYF. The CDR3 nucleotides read TGTGCCAGCAGCTTAGCCGGGACTAGTGGTTACGAGCAGTACTTC.

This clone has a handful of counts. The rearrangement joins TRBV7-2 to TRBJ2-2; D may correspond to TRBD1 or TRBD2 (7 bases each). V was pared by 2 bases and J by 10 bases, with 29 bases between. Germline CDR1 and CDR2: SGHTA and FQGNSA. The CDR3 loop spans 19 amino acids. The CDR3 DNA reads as TGTGCCAGCAGCTTACACTTCTCGGGCAGGGGGGGTTCCTTGGCGGAGCTGTTTTTT. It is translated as CASSLHFSGRGGSLAELFF.

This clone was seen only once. Here the CDR3 DNA reads TGTGCCACCAGCAGCAAAGGGAAGCTGGCGCTCCTGGGTGGGATCACAGATACGCAGTATTTT. Residues: CATSSKGKLALLGGITDTQYF. This chain joins TRBV15 and TRBJ2-3, with unresolved D. CDR3 length equals 21 residues. Germline-derived CDR1 and CDR2 are LNHNV and YYDKDF (reference sequence). The germline V and J ends were trimmed by 3 bases and 2 bases, with 30 bases remaining between them.

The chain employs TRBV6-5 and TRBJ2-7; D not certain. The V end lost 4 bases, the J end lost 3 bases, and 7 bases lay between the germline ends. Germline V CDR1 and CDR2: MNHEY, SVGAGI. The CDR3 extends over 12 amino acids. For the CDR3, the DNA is TGTGCCAGCAGTTCCGATATCTACGAGCAGTACTTC. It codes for CASSSDIYEQYF.

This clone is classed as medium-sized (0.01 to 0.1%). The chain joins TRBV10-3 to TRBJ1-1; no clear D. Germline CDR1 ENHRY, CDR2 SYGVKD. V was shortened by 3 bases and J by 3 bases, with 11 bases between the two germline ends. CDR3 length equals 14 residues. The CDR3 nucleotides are TGTGCCATCAGTGATTCTCGACGGGACACTGAAGCTTTCTTT. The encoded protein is CAISDSRRDTEAFF.

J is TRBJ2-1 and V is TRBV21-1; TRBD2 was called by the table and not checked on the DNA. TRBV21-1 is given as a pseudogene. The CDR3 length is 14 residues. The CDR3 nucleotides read TGTGCCAGCACCGGGCGGGACGGCTACAATGAGCAGTTCTTC. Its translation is CASTGRDGYNEQFF.